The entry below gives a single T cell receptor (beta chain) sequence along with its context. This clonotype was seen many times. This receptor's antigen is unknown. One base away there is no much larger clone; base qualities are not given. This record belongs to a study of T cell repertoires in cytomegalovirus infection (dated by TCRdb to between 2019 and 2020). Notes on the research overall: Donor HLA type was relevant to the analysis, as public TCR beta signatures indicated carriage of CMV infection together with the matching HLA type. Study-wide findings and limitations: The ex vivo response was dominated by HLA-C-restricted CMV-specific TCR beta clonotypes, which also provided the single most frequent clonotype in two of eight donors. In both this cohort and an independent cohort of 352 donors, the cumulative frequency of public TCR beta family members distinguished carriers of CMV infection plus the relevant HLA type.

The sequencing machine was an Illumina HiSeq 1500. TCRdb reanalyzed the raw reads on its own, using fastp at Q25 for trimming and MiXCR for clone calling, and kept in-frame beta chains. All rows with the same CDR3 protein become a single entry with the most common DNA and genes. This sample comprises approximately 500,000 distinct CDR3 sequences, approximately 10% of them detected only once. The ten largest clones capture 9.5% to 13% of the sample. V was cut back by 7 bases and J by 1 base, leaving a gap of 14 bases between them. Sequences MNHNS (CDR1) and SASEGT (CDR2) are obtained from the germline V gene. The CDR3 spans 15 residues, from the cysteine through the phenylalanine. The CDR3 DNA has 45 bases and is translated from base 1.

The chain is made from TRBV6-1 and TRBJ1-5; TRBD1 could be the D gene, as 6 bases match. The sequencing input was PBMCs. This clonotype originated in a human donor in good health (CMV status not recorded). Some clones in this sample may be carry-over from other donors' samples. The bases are TGTGCCAGCAAGGGGGAAATAGTAAGCAATCAGCCCCAGCATTTT. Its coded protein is CASKGEIVSNQPQHF.